The 5 T cell receptor beta chains below come from one sample, sequenced in a study of cytomegalovirus exposure and HLA in healthy donors. Primers included in the PCR were 60 Vbeta and 13 Jbeta primers. Generated by immunoSEQ multiplex PCR, the TCRdb table keeps only in-frame clones and is missing some. This table has 100,000 to 120,000 clones, roughly four fifths appearing once. The specimen sequenced was PBMCs. Source of these receptors: a woman under 30 in good health and CMV-seronegative.

V is TRBV7-6 and J is TRBJ1-1, with D perhaps TRBD1 (6 bases). CDR3 length: 18 amino acids. V was shortened by 0 bases and J by 11 bases, with 28 bases between the two germline ends. Germline V CDR1 and CDR2: SGHVS, FNYEAQ. The CDR3 DNA follows: TGTGCCAGCAGCTTAGCCCCTCGGTTACAGGGTAACTTTTCATCGGCTTTCTTT. Its translation is CASSLAPRLQGNFSSAFF.

The chain carries TRBV6-6 and TRBJ2-7; 9 nucleotides line up with TRBD1. CDR3 size: 14 residues. Germline V gene lookup returns CDR1 MNHNY and CDR2 SVGAGI (reference sequence). J gave up 2 bases and V 4 bases, and 3 bases lay outside the gene matches. CDR3 sequence reads: CASSWGTGPYEQYV. The CDR3 nucleotides read TGTGCCAGCAGTTGGGGGACAGGGCCCTACGAGCAGTACGTC.

The chain recombines TRBV6-5 with TRBJ1-1; D remains unclear. CDR3 size: 14 residues. Germline values: CDR1 MNHEY, CDR2 SVGAGI. Between the trimmed V and J ends, which lost 6 bases and 3 bases, there was a span of 14 bases. CDR3 coding DNA: TGTGCCAGCAGCCCCTGGAGAGTGGACACTGAAGCTTTCTTT. Translated, it gives CASSPWRVDTEAFF.

CDR3 residues: CASSPRDREAFF. CDR3 DNA sequence: TGTGCCAGCAGCCCTCGGGACAGGGAAGCTTTCTTT. V gene TRBV9 combines with J gene TRBJ1-1, with TRBD1 identical over 8 bases. The CDR3 is made up of 12 amino acids. Germline V gene lookup returns CDR1 SGDLS and CDR2 YYNGEE. V trimming: 4 bases; J trimming: 8 bases; junction bases outside the gene matches: 4. Together with reference TRBV9 and TRBJ1-1, the CDR3 gives the full variable domain: DSGVTQTPKHLITATGQRVTLRCSPRSGDLSVYWYQQSLDQGLQFLIQYYNGEERAKGNILERFSAQQFPDLHSELNLSSLELGDSALYFCASSPRDREAFFGQGTRLTVV.

The chain combines TRBV30 with TRBJ1-4; D might be TRBD1 (5 bases). Germline CDR1 is GTSNPN and CDR2 is SVGIG (reference sequence). Between the trimmed V and J ends, which lost 3 bases and 0 bases, there was a span of 5 bases. The CDR3 covers 13 residues. DNA for the CDR3: TGTGCCTGGAGGACAGCAACTAATGAAAAACTGTTTTTT. This encodes CAWRTATNEKLFF.